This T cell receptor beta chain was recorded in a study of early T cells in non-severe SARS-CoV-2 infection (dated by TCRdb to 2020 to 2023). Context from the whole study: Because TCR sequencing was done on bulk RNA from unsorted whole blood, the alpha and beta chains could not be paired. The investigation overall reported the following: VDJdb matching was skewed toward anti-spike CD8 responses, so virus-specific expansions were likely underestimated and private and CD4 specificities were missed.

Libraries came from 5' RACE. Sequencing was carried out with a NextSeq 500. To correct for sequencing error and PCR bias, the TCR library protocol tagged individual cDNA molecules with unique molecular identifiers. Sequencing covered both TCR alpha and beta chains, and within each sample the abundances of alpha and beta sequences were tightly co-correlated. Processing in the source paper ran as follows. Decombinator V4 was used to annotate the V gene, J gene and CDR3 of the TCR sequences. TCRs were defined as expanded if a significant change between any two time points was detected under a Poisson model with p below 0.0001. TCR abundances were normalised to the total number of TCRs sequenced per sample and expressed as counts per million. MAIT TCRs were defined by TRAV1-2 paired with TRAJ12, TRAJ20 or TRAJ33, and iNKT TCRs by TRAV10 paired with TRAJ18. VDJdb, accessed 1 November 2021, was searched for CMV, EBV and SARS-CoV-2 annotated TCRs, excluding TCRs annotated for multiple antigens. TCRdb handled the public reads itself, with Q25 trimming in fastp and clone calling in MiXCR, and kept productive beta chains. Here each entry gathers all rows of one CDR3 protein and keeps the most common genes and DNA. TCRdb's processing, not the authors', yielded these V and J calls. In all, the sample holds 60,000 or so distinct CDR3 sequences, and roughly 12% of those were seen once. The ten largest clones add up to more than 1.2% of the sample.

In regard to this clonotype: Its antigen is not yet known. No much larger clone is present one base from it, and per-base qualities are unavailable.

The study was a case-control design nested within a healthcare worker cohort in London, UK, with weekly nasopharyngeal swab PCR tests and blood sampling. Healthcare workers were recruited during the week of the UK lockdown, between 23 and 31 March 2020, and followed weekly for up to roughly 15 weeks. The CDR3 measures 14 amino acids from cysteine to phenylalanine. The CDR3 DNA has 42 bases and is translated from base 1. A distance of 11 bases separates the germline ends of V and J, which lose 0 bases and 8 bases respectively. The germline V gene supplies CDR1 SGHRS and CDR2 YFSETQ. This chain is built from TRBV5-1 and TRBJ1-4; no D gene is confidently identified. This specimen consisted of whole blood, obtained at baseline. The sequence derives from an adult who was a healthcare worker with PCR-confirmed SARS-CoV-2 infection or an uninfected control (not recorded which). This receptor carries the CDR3 CASSLAVSGEKLFF. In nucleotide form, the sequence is TGCGCCAGCAGCTTGGCGGTGAGTGGAGAAAAACTGTTTTTT.